The rows below give T cell receptor beta chains drawn from one sample of a study of early T cells in non-severe SARS-CoV-2 infection. TCRdb reprocessed the 5' RACE reads with MiXCR, giving one entry per CDR3 protein. The sample has 100,000 to 120,000 distinct CDR3 sequences; over 9.5% are singletons. This sample comprised whole blood, obtained at baseline. Receptor source: an adult who was a healthcare worker with PCR-confirmed SARS-CoV-2 infection or an uninfected control (not recorded which). The CDR3 runs from the conserved cysteine through the conserved F or W. The D gene is left open where the match is weak. Not all rows give a size; the values are once, few, many and, for expanded clones, a class.

CDR3nt: TGCGCCAGCAGCTTGGCGCAGGTAACCTACAATGAGCAGTTCTTC
CDR3aa: CASSLAQVTYNEQFF
v_gene: TRBV5-1
j_gene: TRBJ2-1
abundance: NA
d_gene: NA

CDR3nt: TGCAGCGTTGACCCGACAGGGGTGGCAGATACGCAGTATTTT
CDR3aa: CSVDPTGVADTQYF
v_gene: TRBV29-1
j_gene: TRBJ2-3
abundance: NA
d_gene: TRBD1

CDR3nt: TGTGCCAGCTCACCCCAACTCCTACCTGAACCTAGCACAGATACGCAGTATTTT
CDR3aa: CASSPQLLPEPSTDTQYF
v_gene: TRBV18
j_gene: TRBJ2-3
abundance: NA
d_gene: NA

CDR3nt: TGTGCCAGCATCGGTGACAGGGGTAATGAAAAACTGTTTTTT
CDR3aa: CASIGDRGNEKLFF
v_gene: TRBV2
j_gene: TRBJ1-4
abundance: few
d_gene: TRBD1

CDR3nt: TGTGCCAGCAGCTCCATATGGGGACAGGGGCGAAATGAGCAGTTCTTC
CDR3aa: CASSSIWGQGRNEQFF
v_gene: TRBV28
j_gene: TRBJ2-1
abundance: NA
d_gene: TRBD1

CDR3nt: TGCGCCAGCAGCTTGAACAGCATCAATGAAAAACTGTTTTTT
CDR3aa: CASSLNSINEKLFF
v_gene: TRBV5-1
j_gene: TRBJ1-4
abundance: many
d_gene: NA

CDR3nt: TGTGCCAGCAGTGACTCGCCTAGGGGGGATACGCAGTATTTT
CDR3aa: CASSDSPRGDTQYF
v_gene: TRBV6-4
j_gene: TRBJ2-3
abundance: few
d_gene: NA

CDR3nt: TGTGCCAGCAGCCACCCACCGACCTCCTACGAGCAGTACTTC
CDR3aa: CASSHPPTSYEQYF
v_gene: TRBV14
j_gene: TRBJ2-7
abundance: NA
d_gene: NA

CDR3nt: TGTGCCAGCATGAGGGACCCAGCTAGCGCGAGCTACGAGCAGTACTTC
CDR3aa: CASMRDPASASYEQYF
v_gene: TRBV19
j_gene: TRBJ2-7
abundance: few
d_gene: NA

CDR3nt: TGTGCCAGCACCCCCAGGGAGAGGGGGCCGTACAATGAGCAGTTCTTC
CDR3aa: CASTPRERGPYNEQFF
v_gene: TRBV2
j_gene: TRBJ2-1
abundance: NA
d_gene: TRBD1

CDR3nt: TGTGCCAGCAGCCAAGAACTAGCGGAGGTCAATGAGCAGTTCTTC
CDR3aa: CASSQELAEVNEQFF
v_gene: TRBV3-1
j_gene: TRBJ2-1
abundance: NA
d_gene: TRBD2

CDR3nt: TGTGCCAGCAGTTTAGTTACCGATGGCTACACCTTC
CDR3aa: CASSLVTDGYTF
v_gene: TRBV12-3/TRBV12-4
j_gene: TRBJ1-2
abundance: many
d_gene: NA

CDR3nt: TGTGCCAGCAGCCTCCGGGGAGGTTCCTACGAGCAGTACTTC
CDR3aa: CASSLRGGSYEQYF
v_gene: TRBV3-1
j_gene: TRBJ2-7
abundance: few
d_gene: NA

CDR3nt: TGTGCCAGCTCACCCTTGACCGATCCCTACGAGCAGTACTTC
CDR3aa: CASSPLTDPYEQYF
v_gene: TRBV18
j_gene: TRBJ2-7
abundance: few
d_gene: NA

CDR3nt: TGTGCCAGCAGCCAAGTTCAGGGGCGGAACGGGGAGCTGTTTTTT
CDR3aa: CASSQVQGRNGELFF
v_gene: TRBV14
j_gene: TRBJ2-2
abundance: NA
d_gene: NA

CDR3nt: TGTGCCACCAGTGATAACACTTACAATGAGCAGTTCTTC
CDR3aa: CATSDNTYNEQFF
v_gene: TRBV24-1
j_gene: TRBJ2-1
abundance: few
d_gene: NA

CDR3nt: TGCAGTGCCAGCAACCCCACACAGAAGATCACTGAAGCTTTCTTT
CDR3aa: CSASNPTQKITEAFF
v_gene: TRBV20-1
j_gene: TRBJ1-1
abundance: NA
d_gene: NA

CDR3nt: TGCGCCAGCAGCTTGACAGGGGCCTTCTATGGCTACACCTTC
CDR3aa: CASSLTGAFYGYTF
v_gene: TRBV5-1
j_gene: TRBJ1-2
abundance: once
d_gene: TRBD1

CDR3nt: TGTGCCAGCAGCCAAACCTATCAAGGTCCCCTCCCCCAAGAGACCCAGTACTTC
CDR3aa: CASSQTYQGPLPQETQYF
v_gene: TRBV4-2
j_gene: TRBJ2-5
abundance: NA
d_gene: NA

CDR3nt: TGTGCCAGCAGCTTTCCGGGACTAGCGGGGCCAGAGACCCAGTACTTC
CDR3aa: CASSFPGLAGPETQYF
v_gene: TRBV7-6
j_gene: TRBJ2-5
abundance: few
d_gene: TRBD2

CDR3nt: TGTGCCAGCAGTGAACCAGGGTTGGCCACTGAAGCTTTCTTT
CDR3aa: CASSEPGLATEAFF
v_gene: TRBV2
j_gene: TRBJ1-1
abundance: many
d_gene: NA

CDR3nt: TGTGCCAGCAGTGATCACAGAACCTACGAGCAGTACTTC
CDR3aa: CASSDHRTYEQYF
v_gene: TRBV6-1
j_gene: TRBJ2-7
abundance: few
d_gene: NA

CDR3nt: TGCAGCGCCACCGGGACCCAGATTTATGGCTACACCTTC
CDR3aa: CSATGTQIYGYTF
v_gene: TRBV29-1
j_gene: TRBJ1-2
abundance: NA
d_gene: NA

CDR3nt: TGTGCCAGCAGCTTACAACGCAGCGCGAACACCGGGGAGCTGTTTTTT
CDR3aa: CASSLQRSANTGELFF
v_gene: TRBV7-9
j_gene: TRBJ2-2
abundance: few
d_gene: NA

CDR3nt: TGTGCCAGCAGCTTAGAGGGGCCGCGTGGCTACACCTTC
CDR3aa: CASSLEGPRGYTF
v_gene: TRBV11-2
j_gene: TRBJ1-2
abundance: few
d_gene: NA

CDR3nt: TGTGCCAGCAGCTCCTACTCCGGCGTACTAGCCAAAAACATTCAGTACTTC
CDR3aa: CASSSYSGVLAKNIQYF
v_gene: TRBV11-2
j_gene: TRBJ2-4
abundance: NA
d_gene: NA

CDR3nt: TGCGCCAGCGGAAGGGACACGGTGAACACTGAAGCTTTCTTT
CDR3aa: CASGRDTVNTEAFF
v_gene: TRBV4-1
j_gene: TRBJ1-1
abundance: NA
d_gene: NA

CDR3nt: TGCGCCAGCAGCATGACAGGGGGCAACTATGGCTACACCTTC
CDR3aa: CASSMTGGNYGYTF
v_gene: TRBV5-1
j_gene: TRBJ1-2
abundance: many
d_gene: TRBD1

CDR3nt: TGTGCCAGCTCCCCGAGGGGTACTGGCACAGATACGCAGTATTTT
CDR3aa: CASSPRGTGTDTQYF
v_gene: TRBV18
j_gene: TRBJ2-3
abundance: many
d_gene: NA

CDR3nt: TGCAGTGCTAGACCGGGACAGGGACCCTACGAGCAGTACTTC
CDR3aa: CSARPGQGPYEQYF
v_gene: TRBV20-1
j_gene: TRBJ2-7
abundance: NA
d_gene: TRBD1

CDR3nt: TGTGCCAGCAGCTTTTCCAGGGGAGAGACCCAGTACTTC
CDR3aa: CASSFSRGETQYF
v_gene: TRBV11-2
j_gene: TRBJ2-5
abundance: few
d_gene: NA

CDR3nt: TGCAGTGCGGACAGCCCCCAAGAGACCCAGTACTTC
CDR3aa: CSADSPQETQYF
v_gene: TRBV20-1
j_gene: TRBJ2-5
abundance: NA
d_gene: NA

CDR3nt: TGCAGTGCTAGAGTCGGCAGCCCGAACACTGAAGCTTTCTTT
CDR3aa: CSARVGSPNTEAFF
v_gene: TRBV20-1
j_gene: TRBJ1-1
abundance: NA
d_gene: NA

CDR3nt: TGTGCCAGCAGCCACCACGTAAGATTCTACGAGCAGTACTTC
CDR3aa: CASSHHVRFYEQYF
v_gene: TRBV3-1
j_gene: TRBJ2-7
abundance: once
d_gene: NA

CDR3nt: TGCAGCGGCGGACAGAGTGAAGAGACCCAGTACTTC
CDR3aa: CSGGQSEETQYF
v_gene: TRBV29-1
j_gene: TRBJ2-5
abundance: NA
d_gene: NA

CDR3nt: TGCAGTGCTAGTACGGCAGGGCACTCGAACACTGAAGCTTTCTTT
CDR3aa: CSASTAGHSNTEAFF
v_gene: TRBV20-1
j_gene: TRBJ1-1
abundance: many
d_gene: NA

CDR3nt: TGTGCCAGCAGCTTGGTGAGGGGCGGGTATGGCTACACCTTC
CDR3aa: CASSLVRGGYGYTF
v_gene: TRBV5-5
j_gene: TRBJ1-2
abundance: many
d_gene: NA

CDR3nt: TGTGCCAGCAGTGACGGACAGAGCTATGGCTACACCTTC
CDR3aa: CASSDGQSYGYTF
v_gene: TRBV2
j_gene: TRBJ1-2
abundance: NA
d_gene: NA

CDR3nt: TGTGCCAGCAGCCAAGTATCCGGGGGGCCCATAAATGAGCAGTTCTTC
CDR3aa: CASSQVSGGPINEQFF
v_gene: TRBV3-1
j_gene: TRBJ2-1
abundance: NA
d_gene: NA

CDR3nt: TGTGCCAGTCGGGCCGTGTTCGTCTCCAATGAGCAGTTCTTC
CDR3aa: CASRAVFVSNEQFF
v_gene: TRBV2
j_gene: TRBJ2-1
abundance: few
d_gene: NA

CDR3nt: TGTGCCAGCAGCCATCCTGGGGGAAATCAGCCCCAGCATTTT
CDR3aa: CASSHPGGNQPQHF
v_gene: TRBV7-9
j_gene: TRBJ1-5
abundance: few
d_gene: NA

CDR3nt: TGTGCCAGCAGTTCTGGGACAGGAGCCTACGGGCAGTACTTC
CDR3aa: CASSSGTGAYGQYF
v_gene: TRBV6-1
j_gene: TRBJ2-7
abundance: NA
d_gene: TRBD1

CDR3nt: TGCAGCGCCACAGGGGGCGAAGAAAAACTGTTTTTT
CDR3aa: CSATGGEEKLFF
v_gene: TRBV29-1
j_gene: TRBJ1-4
abundance: many
d_gene: TRBD1

CDR3nt: TGTGCCAGCAGCCAAAATTCCAGGGGGTACACTGAAGCTTTCTTT
CDR3aa: CASSQNSRGYTEAFF
v_gene: TRBV3-1
j_gene: TRBJ1-1
abundance: few
d_gene: TRBD1

CDR3nt: TGCAGTGCTCTCGTCCCGGGACAGGGTTCGAACACTGAAGCTTTCTTT
CDR3aa: CSALVPGQGSNTEAFF
v_gene: TRBV20-1
j_gene: TRBJ1-1
abundance: few
d_gene: TRBD1

CDR3nt: TGTGCCAGCAGCGTGCGACTTTTCGACTACGAGCAGTACTTC
CDR3aa: CASSVRLFDYEQYF
v_gene: TRBV9
j_gene: TRBJ2-7
abundance: few
d_gene: NA

CDR3nt: TGTGCCAGCACCCAGGGGGCAATCTATGGCTACACCTTC
CDR3aa: CASTQGAIYGYTF
v_gene: TRBV6-5
j_gene: TRBJ1-2
abundance: few
d_gene: TRBD1